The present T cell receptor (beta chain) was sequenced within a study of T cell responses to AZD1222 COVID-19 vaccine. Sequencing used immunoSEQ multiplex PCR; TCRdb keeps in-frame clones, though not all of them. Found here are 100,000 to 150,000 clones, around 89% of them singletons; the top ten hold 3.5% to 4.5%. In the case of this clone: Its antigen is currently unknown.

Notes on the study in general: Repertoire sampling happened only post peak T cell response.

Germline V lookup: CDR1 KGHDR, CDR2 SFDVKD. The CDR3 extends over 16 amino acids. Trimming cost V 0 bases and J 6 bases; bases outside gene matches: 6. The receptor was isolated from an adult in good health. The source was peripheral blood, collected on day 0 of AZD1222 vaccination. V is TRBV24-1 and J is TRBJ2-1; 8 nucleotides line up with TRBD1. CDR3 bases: TGTGCCACCAGTGATTTGCAGACCACAGGGGGCAATGAGCAGTTCTTC. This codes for CATSDLQTTGGNEQFF.